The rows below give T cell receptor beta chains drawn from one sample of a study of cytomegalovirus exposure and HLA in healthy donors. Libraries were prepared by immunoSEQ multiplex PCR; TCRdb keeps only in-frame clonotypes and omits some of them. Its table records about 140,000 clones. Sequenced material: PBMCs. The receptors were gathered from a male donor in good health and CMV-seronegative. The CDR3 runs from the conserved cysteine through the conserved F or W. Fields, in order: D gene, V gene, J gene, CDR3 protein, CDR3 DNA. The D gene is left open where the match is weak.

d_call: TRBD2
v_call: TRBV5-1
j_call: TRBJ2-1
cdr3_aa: CASSLVGEGEQFF
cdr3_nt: TGCGCCAGCAGCTTGGTCGGGGAGGGTGAGCAGTTCTTC

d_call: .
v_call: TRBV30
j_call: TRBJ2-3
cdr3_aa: CAWSVGLELGTDTQYF
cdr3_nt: TGTGCCTGGAGTGTTGGCCTAGAACTGGGCACAGATACGCAGTATTTT

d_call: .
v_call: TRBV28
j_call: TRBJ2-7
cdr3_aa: CASSPPRGRPEEQYF
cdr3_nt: TGTGCCAGCAGTCCACCCCGGGGGAGGCCTGAAGAGCAGTACTTC

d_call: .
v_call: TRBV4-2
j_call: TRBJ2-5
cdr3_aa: CASSQGGEETQYF
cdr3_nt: TGTGCCAGCAGCCAAGGAGGAGAAGAGACCCAGTACTTC

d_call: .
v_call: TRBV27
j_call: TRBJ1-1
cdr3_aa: CASSYKQGMNTEAFF
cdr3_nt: TGTGCCAGCAGTTACAAACAGGGAATGAACACTGAAGCTTTCTTT

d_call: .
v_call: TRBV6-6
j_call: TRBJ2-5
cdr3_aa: CASSYTGLQETQYF
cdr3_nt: TGTGCCAGCAGTTACACGGGACTTCAAGAGACCCAGTACTTC

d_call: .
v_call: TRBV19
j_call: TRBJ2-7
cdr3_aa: CASSKYRVDEQYF
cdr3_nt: TGTGCCAGTAGTAAATACAGGGTTGACGAGCAGTACTTC

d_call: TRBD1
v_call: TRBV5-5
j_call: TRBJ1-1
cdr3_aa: CASSPLTGRTANTEAFF
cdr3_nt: TGTGCCAGCAGCCCGTTGACAGGGAGAACGGCGAACACTGAAGCTTTCTTT

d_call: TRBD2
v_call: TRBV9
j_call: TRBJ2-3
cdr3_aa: CASSATGLTSTDTQYF
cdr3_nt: TGTGCCAGCAGCGCCACGGGACTAACTAGCACAGATACGCAGTATTTT

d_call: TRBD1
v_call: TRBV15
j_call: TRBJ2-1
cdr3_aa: CATSRDLSRDRLYNEQFF
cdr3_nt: TGTGCCACCAGCAGAGACCTTAGCCGGGACAGACTGTACAATGAGCAGTTCTTC

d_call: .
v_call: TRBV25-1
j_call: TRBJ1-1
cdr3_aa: CASTGVGGTEAFF
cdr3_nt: TGTGCCAGCACTGGGGTGGGAGGCACTGAAGCTTTCTTT

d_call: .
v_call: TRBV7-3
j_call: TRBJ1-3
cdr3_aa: CASSLERGNTIYF
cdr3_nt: TGTGCCAGCAGCTTGGAGAGGGGAAACACCATATATTTT

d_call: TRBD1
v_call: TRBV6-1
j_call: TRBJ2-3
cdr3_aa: CARGGPGTGNRGGYF
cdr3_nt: TGTGCCAGGGGGGGGCCCGGGACAGGGAACCGGGGAGGGTATTTT

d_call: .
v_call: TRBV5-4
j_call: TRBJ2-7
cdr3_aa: CASSRVANKDYSYEQYF
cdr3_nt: TGTGCCAGCAGCCGGGTTGCTAATAAGGACTACTCCTACGAGCAGTACTTC

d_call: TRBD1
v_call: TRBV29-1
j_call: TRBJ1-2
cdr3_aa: CSVESRDRLPLGRGYTF
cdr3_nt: TGCAGCGTTGAGAGCCGGGACAGGCTCCCCCTTGGTCGTGGCTACACCTTC

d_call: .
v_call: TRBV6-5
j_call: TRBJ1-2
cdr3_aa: CASSRDTLDYGYTF
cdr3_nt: TGTGCCAGCAGTCGAGACACACTTGACTATGGCTACACCTTC

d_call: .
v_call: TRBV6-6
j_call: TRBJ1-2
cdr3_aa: CASSYGPDSNYGYTF
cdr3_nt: TGTGCCAGCAGTTACGGACCGGACAGTAACTATGGCTACACCTTC

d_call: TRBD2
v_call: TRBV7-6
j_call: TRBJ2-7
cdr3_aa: CASSLGERESREQYF
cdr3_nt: TGTGCCAGCAGCTTAGGTGAGCGGGAGTCTCGCGAGCAGTACTTC

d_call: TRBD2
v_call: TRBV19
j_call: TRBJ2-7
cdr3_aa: CASNPNPGGGAYEQYF
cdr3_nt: TGTGCCAGTAACCCAAACCCCGGGGGGGGCGCTTACGAGCAGTACTTC

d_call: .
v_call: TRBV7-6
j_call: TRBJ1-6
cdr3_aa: CASSLVTGMIGSYNSPLHF
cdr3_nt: TGTGCCAGCAGCTTAGTTACAGGGATGATAGGCTCCTATAATTCACCCCTCCACTTT

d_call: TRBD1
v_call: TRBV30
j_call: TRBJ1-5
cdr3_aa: CAWTKTLGTGGVHNQPQHF
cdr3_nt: TGTGCCTGGACTAAGACCCTTGGGACAGGGGGAGTCCACAATCAGCCCCAGCATTTT

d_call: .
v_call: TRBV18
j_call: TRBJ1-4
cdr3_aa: CASSPGSYEKLFF
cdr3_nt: TGTGCCAGCTCACCCGGGTCTTATGAAAAACTGTTTTTT

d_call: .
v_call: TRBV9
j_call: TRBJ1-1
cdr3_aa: CASSVGAGTMNTEAFF
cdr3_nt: TGTGCCAGCAGCGTAGGGGCAGGGACAATGAACACTGAAGCTTTCTTT

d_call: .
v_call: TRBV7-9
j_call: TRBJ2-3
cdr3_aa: CASSLSGDTQYF
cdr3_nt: TGTGCCAGCAGCCTTAGCGGAGATACGCAGTATTTT

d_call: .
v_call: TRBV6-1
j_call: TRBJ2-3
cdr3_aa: CASIPILGTQYF
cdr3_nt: TGTGCCAGCATACCGATTCTAGGTACGCAGTATTTT

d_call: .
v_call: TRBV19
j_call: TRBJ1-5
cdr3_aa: CASSIDRALNQPQHF
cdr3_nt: TGTGCCAGTAGTATAGACAGGGCCTTAAATCAGCCCCAGCATTTT

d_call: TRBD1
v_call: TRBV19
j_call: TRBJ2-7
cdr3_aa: CASSIHIPSDRGRKSHF
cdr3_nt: TGTGCCAGTAGTATCCATATCCCCTCGGACAGGGGGCGGAAGTCGCACTTC

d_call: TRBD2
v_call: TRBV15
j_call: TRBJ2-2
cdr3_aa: CATSRGGGVTGELFF
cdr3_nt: TGTGCCACCAGCAGAGGCGGGGGTGTTACCGGGGAGCTGTTTTTT

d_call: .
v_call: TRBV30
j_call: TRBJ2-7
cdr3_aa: CALRSLSPYEQYF
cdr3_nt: TGTGCTTTGCGGAGTTTATCTCCCTACGAGCAGTACTTC

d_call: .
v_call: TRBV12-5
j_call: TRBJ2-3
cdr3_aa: CASGLAGSTDTQYF
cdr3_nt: TGTGCTAGTGGTTTGGCAGGGTCTACAGATACGCAGTATTTT

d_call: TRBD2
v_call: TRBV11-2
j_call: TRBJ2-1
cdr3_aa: CASSFAAGGWNEQFF
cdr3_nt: TGTGCCAGCAGCTTTGCCGCGGGGGGATGGAATGAGCAGTTCTTC

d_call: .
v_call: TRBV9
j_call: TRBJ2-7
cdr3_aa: CASSVEPGTSYEQYF
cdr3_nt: TGTGCCAGCAGCGTAGAGCCGGGTACGTCCTACGAGCAGTACTTC

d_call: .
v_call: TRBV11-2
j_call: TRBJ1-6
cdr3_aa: CASSLVRSSQGNSPLHF
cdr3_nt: TGTGCCAGCAGCTTAGTACGTTCGAGTCAGGGTAATTCACCCCTCCACTTT

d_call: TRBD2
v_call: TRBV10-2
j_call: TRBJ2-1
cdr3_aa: CASSSLAGATSSYNEQFF
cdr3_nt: TGCGCCAGCAGTAGTCTAGCGGGAGCGACCAGCTCCTACAATGAGCAGTTCTTC

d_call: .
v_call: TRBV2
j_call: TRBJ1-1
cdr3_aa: CASSEGQSNTEAFF
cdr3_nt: TGTGCCAGCAGTGAAGGGCAGTCGAACACTGAAGCTTTCTTT

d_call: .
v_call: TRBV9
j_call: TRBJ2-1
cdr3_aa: CASSVEKGLRGQFF
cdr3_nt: TGTGCCAGCAGCGTAGAGAAGGGACTCCGGGGCCAGTTCTTC

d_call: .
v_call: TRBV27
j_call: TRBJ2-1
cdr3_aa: CASSLLLASFDEQFF
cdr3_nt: TGTGCCAGCAGTTTATTGCTAGCATCTTTTGATGAGCAGTTCTTC

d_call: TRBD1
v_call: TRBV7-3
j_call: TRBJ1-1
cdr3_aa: CASSVGTGRNTEAFF
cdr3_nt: TGTGCCAGCAGCGTTGGGACAGGGAGGAACACTGAAGCTTTCTTT

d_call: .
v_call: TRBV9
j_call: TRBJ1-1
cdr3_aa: CASSPPTGTNTEAFF
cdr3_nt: TGTGCCAGCAGCCCCCCAACAGGGACGAACACTGAAGCTTTCTTT

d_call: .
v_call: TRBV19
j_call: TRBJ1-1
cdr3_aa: CASSERIEAFF
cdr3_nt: TGTGCCAGTAGTGAGCGGATTGAAGCTTTCTTT